This TCR beta chain was captured by sequencing in a study of blood T cells in healthy people across ages. Findings of the study overall: Diversity estimates from one million T cells were considered underestimates.

V was trimmed by 1 base and J by 3 bases, leaving 15 bases between them. Germline values: CDR1 MNHNS, CDR2 SASEGT. The length of the CDR3 is 16 residues. Every donor gave approximately 10 milliliters of peripheral blood. A second 7 to 11 cycle PCR used barcoded and J-beta primers. A tag from a template-switch adaptor with 12 random nucleotides marked each cDNA molecule. TCRdb redid the calling of the 5' RACE reads with MiXCR, one entry per CDR3 protein. The table shows approximately 800,000 distinct CDR3 sequences, with about 47% occurring only once. This clonotype came up many times. Its antigen is as yet unknown.

Sequenced: blood. The chain carries TRBV6-1 and TRBJ2-5; a possible D gene is TRBD1 (6 bases). The receptor's source is a man older than 75 in good health. The CDR3 DNA is TGTGCCAGCAGTGAAGGGCAGGGGCAGGGGAAAGAGACCCAGTACTTC. Translated: CASSEGQGQGKETQYF.